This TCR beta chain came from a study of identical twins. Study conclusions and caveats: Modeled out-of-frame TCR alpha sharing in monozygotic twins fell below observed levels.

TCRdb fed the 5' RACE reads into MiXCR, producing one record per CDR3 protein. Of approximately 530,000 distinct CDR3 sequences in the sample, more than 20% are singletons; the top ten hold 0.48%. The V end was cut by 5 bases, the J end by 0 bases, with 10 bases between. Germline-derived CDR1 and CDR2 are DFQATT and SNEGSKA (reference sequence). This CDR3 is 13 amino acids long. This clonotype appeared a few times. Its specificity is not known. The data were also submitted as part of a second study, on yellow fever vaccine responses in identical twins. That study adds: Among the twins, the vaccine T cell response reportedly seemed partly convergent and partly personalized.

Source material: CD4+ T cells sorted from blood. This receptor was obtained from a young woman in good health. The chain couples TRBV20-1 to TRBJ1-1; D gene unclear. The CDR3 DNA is TGCAGTGCTGACACGACCGTGAACACTGAAGCTTTCTTT. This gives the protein CSADTTVNTEAFF.